The clone carrying this TCR beta chain rates as medium-sized. Its antigen is not identified. This CDR3 is built from 15 residues. CDR1 and CDR2 (germline): SGHTA, FQGTGA. Between the trimmed V and J ends, which lost 1 base and 1 base, there was a span of 10 bases. The sample belongs to a study of metastatic and nonmetastatic thyroid tumors. Across the study: Across blood and tumor or nodule tissue, repertoires from malignant and benign thyroid patients were compared with one another. Whole-study findings and limits: According to reports, the diversity of TCR beta was significantly higher in malignant thyroid tumors than in benign nodules, and this held in both blood and tumor samples.

Thyroid surgery had not been preceded by any treatment in any patient. TCRdb reprocessed the PCR reads via MiXCR. This sample has 8,500 to 10,000 clones, with about 28% found just once. This clonotype was sampled from a female donor with papillary thyroid cancer or a benign thyroid nodule (not recorded which). Some clones in this sample may be carry-over from other donors' samples. Sequencing was done on a sample of tumor tissue. The chain carries TRBV7-3 and TRBJ1-1, with a tentative D call TRBD1 (5 bases). For the CDR3, the DNA is TGTGCCAGCAGCTTAAATCCGGGGGGGAACACTGAAGCTTTCTTT. Its translation is CASSLNPGGNTEAFF.